The rows below give T cell receptor beta chains drawn from one sample of a study of early T cells in non-severe SARS-CoV-2 infection. TCRdb reanalysed the 5' RACE reads using MiXCR and keeps one entry per CDR3 protein. Among roughly 51,000 distinct CDR3 sequences, roughly 11% were seen once, and the ten largest hold 9.5% to 13%. The sequenced sample was whole blood. The receptors were sampled from an adult who was a healthcare worker with PCR-confirmed SARS-CoV-2 infection or an uninfected control (not recorded which). The CDR3 runs from the conserved cysteine through the conserved F or W. The order of the fields is D gene, J gene, V gene, clone size, CDR3 DNA, CDR3 protein. D genes are given only for firm matches. Size is stated for part of the rows, as once, few or many counts, or as a class when the clone is expanded.

>-|TRBJ2-1|TRBV20-1|many
TGCAGTGCTAGACTTATGGTAGCGAACTCCTACAATGAGCAGTTCTTC
CSARLMVANSYNEQFF
>TRBD2|TRBJ2-1|TRBV4-1|many
TGCGCCAGCAGCCAAGATTTATATAGCGGGGCCTACAATGAGCAGTTCTTC
CASSQDLYSGAYNEQFF
>TRBD1|TRBJ2-1|TRBV7-9|-
TGTGCCAGCAGCCGACAGGGGGAGACGTACAATGAGCAGTTCTTC
CASSRQGETYNEQFF
>-|TRBJ1-5|TRBV2|many
TGTGCCAGCAGTGAACAGGGTAGCAATCAGCCCCAGCATTTT
CASSEQGSNQPQHF
>-|TRBJ2-7|TRBV12-3/TRBV12-4|-
TGTGCCAGCAGTTTAGTTGGGGGATCCTACGAGCAGTACTTC
CASSLVGGSYEQYF
>TRBD2|TRBJ2-1|TRBV2|many
TGTGCCAGCAACCCAGCGGGGGTCTACAATGAGCAGTTCTTC
CASNPAGVYNEQFF
>-|TRBJ1-6|TRBV7-9|few
TGTGCCAGCAGCCGAGACAGTAATTCACCCCTCCACTTT
CASSRDSNSPLHF
>-|TRBJ2-1|TRBV7-9|few
TGTGCCAGCAGCCCTCGCCCGGGGGCCAGGGCGGACAATGAGCAGTTCTTC
CASSPRPGARADNEQFF
>TRBD1|TRBJ2-5|TRBV6-2/TRBV6-3|few
TGTGCCAGCAGTTACCTAGATCCGGGACAGGGAGAGACCCAGTACTTC
CASSYLDPGQGETQYF
>-|TRBJ1-1|TRBV27|-
TGTGCCAGCAGTTTATCGAGGCAGGTGAACACTGAAGCTTTCTTT
CASSLSRQVNTEAFF
>-|TRBJ1-1|TRBV7-9|few
TGTGCCAGCAGCTCCTACGGTGAAGCTTTCTTT
CASSSYGEAFF
>-|TRBJ1-3|TRBV5-5|-
TGTGCCAGCAGCTGGACGGGGTGGTCGGGAAACACCATATATTTT
CASSWTGWSGNTIYF
>-|TRBJ1-1|TRBV7-6|-
TGTGCCAGCAGCTTAAGTAGACAGTCTGAAGCTTTCTTT
CASSLSRQSEAFF
>TRBD2|TRBJ2-5|TRBV28|few
TGTGCCAGCAGTCATCGGACTAGCGGGTATCGTGAGACCCAGTACTTC
CASSHRTSGYRETQYF
>-|TRBJ1-4|TRBV3-1|many
TGTGCCAGCAGCCAAGATAGGGTCGGCAGGGTCAGGGGCAAAAATGAAAAACTGTTTTTT
CASSQDRVGRVRGKNEKLFF
>TRBD2|TRBJ2-3|TRBV7-2|-
TGTGCCAGCATCCGTGGACTAGCGGGAGATACGCAGTATTTT
CASIRGLAGDTQYF
>-|TRBJ2-3|TRBV3-1|many
TGTGCCAGCAGCCAAGAGCTAAGAGGGACACTCCTGGGCGATACGCAGTATTTT
CASSQELRGTLLGDTQYF
>TRBD1|TRBJ2-5|TRBV30|many
TGTGCCTGGAGTGTACGACAGGGGAAGGCAGAGACCCAGTACTTC
CAWSVRQGKAETQYF
>-|TRBJ2-4|TRBV7-2|-
TGTGCCAGCAGCTTTAGTAGTCAGGACATTCAGTACTTC
CASSFSSQDIQYF
>-|TRBJ1-1|TRBV29-1|few
TGCAGCGTTATCCCCGCCGGCACTGAAGCTTTCTTT
CSVIPAGTEAFF
>TRBD1|TRBJ2-5|TRBV9|-
TGTGCCAGCAGCCGACAGGGCTCAGAGACCCAGTACTTC
CASSRQGSETQYF
>-|TRBJ2-1|TRBV9|few
TGTGCCAGCAGCGTAGGAAGTTCGGCGGGACATGAGCAGTTCTTC
CASSVGSSAGHEQFF
>TRBD2|TRBJ2-1|TRBV10-3|many
TGTGCCATCACCGCTAGCGGGACCTACAATGAGCAGTTCTTC
CAITASGTYNEQFF
>-|TRBJ1-1|TRBV29-1|few
TGCAGCGTTGATTTGGCAGGGAGGTTGAACACTGAAGCTTTCTTT
CSVDLAGRLNTEAFF
>-|TRBJ2-4|TRBV29-1|many
TGCAGCGTTGAAGCCGCAGTCTTTACCAAAAACATTCAGTACTTC
CSVEAAVFTKNIQYF